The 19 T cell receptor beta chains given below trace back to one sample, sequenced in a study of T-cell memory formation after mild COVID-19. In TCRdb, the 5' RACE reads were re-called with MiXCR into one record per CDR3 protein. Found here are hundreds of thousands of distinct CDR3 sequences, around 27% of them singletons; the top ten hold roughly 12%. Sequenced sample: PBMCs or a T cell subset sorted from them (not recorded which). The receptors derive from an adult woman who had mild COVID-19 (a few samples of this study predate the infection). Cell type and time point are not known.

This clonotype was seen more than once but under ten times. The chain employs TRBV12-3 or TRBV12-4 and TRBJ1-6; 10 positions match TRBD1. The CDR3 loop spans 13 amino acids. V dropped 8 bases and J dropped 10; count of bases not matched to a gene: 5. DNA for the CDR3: TGTGCCAGCGGACAGGGGGATCACTCACCCCTCCACTTT. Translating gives CASGQGDHSPLHF.

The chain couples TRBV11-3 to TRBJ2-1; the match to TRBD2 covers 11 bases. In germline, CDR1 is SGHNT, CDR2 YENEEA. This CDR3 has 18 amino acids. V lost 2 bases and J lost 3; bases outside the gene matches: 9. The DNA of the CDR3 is TGTGCCAGCAGCTTATTACTCCTAGCGGGAGGAGGCTACAATGAGCAGTTCTTC. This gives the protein CASSLLLLAGGGYNEQFF. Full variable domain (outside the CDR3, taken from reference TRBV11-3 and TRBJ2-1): EAGVVQSPRYKIIEKKQPVAFWCNPISGHNTLYWYLQNLGQGPELLIRYENEEAVDDSQLPKDRFSAERLKGVDSTLKIQPAELGDSAVYLCASSLLLLAGGGYNEQFFGPGTRLTVL.

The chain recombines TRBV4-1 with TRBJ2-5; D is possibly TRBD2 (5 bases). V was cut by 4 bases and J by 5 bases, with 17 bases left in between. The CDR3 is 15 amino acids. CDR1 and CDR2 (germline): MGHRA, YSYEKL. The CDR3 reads CASSLGAWAGETQYF. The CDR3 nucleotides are TGCGCCAGCAGCCTGGGAGCGTGGGCTGGGGAGACCCAGTACTTC.

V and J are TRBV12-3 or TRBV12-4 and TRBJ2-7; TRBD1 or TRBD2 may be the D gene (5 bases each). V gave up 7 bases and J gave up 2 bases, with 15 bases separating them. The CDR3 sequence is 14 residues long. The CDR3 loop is CASTFGTEAYEQYF. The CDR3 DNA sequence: TGTGCCAGCACTTTCGGGACGGAAGCCTACGAGCAGTACTTC.

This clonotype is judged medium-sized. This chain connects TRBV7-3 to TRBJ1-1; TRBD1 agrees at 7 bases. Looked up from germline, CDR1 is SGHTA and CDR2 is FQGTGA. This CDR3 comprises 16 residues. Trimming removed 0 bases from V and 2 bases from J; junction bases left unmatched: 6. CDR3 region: CASSLTPTGRNTEAFF. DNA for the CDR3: TGTGCCAGCAGCTTAACACCGACAGGGCGTAACACTGAAGCTTTCTTT.

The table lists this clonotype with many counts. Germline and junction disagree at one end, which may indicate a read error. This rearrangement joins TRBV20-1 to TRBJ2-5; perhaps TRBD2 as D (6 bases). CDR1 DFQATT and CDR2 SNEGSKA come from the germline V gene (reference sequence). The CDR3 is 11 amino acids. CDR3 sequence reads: CSASQSGTRSF. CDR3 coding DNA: TGCAGTGCTTCCCAATCCGGGACTCGGTCCTTC.

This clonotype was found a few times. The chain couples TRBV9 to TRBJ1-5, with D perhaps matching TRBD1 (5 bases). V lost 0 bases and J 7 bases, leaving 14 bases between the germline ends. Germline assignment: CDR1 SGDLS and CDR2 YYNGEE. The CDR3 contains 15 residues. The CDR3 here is CASSVGGGVRQPQHF. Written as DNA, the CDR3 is TGTGCCAGCAGCGTAGGTGGAGGGGTAAGGCAGCCCCAGCATTTT.

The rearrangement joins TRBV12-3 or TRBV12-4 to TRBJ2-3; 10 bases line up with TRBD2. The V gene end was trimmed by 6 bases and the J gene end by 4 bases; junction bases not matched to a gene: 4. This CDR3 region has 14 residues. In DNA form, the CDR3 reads TGTGCCAGCAGAGCTAGCGGGAGATCAGATACGCAGTATTTT. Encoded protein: CASRASGRSDTQYF.

The CDR3, as DNA: TGCGCCAGCAGCTTCGGACTAGCGGGGTCCTTAGGGGAGCAGTACTTC. It encodes CASSFGLAGSLGEQYF. V and J are TRBV5-1 and TRBJ2-7; 12 bases are a match to TRBD2. The CDR3 is made up of 16 amino acids. Germline V CDR1 and CDR2: SGHRS, YFSETQ. With V trimmed by 2 bases and J by 7 bases, 10 bases remained unmatched.

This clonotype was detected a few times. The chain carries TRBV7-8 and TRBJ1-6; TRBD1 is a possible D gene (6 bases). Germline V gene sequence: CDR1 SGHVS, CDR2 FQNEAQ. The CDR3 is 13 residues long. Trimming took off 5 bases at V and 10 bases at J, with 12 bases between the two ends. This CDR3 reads CASSIDRNSPLHF. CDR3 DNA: TGTGCCAGCAGCATCGACAGGAACTCACCCCTCCACTTT.

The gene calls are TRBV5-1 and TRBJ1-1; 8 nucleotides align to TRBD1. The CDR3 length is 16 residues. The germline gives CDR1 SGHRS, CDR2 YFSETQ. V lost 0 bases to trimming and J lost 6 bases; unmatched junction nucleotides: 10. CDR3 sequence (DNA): TGCGCCAGCAGCTTGGCTGGAGCAGGGGGCATGGCTGAAGCTTTCTTT. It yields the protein CASSLAGAGGMAEAFF.

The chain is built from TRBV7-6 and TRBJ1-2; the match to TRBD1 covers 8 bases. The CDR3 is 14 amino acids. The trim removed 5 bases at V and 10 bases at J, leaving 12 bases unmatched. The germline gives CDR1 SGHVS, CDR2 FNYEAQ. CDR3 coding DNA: TGTGCCAGCAGCCACATGACAGGGGATGGGGACTACACCTTC. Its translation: CASSHMTGDGDYTF.

CDR3 sequence (DNA): TGTGCCAGTAGTATAGGGTTGCAGGGGGCTCAGGAGACCCAGTACTTC. This encodes CASSIGLQGAQETQYF. The chain couples TRBV19 to TRBJ2-5; TRBD1 agrees at 8 bases. The trim removed 1 base at V and 5 bases at J, leaving 9 bases unmatched. This CDR3 has 16 residues. CDR1 is LNHDA and CDR2 is SQIVND in the germline V gene (reference sequence).

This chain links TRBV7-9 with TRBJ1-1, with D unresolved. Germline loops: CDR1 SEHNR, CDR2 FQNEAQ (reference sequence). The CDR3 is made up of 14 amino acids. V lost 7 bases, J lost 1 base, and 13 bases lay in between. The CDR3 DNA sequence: TGTGCCAGCATGGCGGTCAATACGAACACTGAAGCTTTCTTT. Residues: CASMAVNTNTEAFF.

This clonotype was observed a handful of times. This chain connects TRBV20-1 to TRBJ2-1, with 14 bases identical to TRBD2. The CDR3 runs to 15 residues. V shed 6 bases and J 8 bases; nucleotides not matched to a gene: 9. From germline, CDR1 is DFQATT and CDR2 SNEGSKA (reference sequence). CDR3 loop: CSAGAGTSGRHEQFF. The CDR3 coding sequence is TGCAGTGCCGGGGCCGGGACTAGCGGGAGACATGAGCAGTTCTTC.

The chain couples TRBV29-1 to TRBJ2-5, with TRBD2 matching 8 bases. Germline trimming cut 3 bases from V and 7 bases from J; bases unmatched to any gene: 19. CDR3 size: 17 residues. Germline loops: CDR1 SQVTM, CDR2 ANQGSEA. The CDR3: CSVDQRTLSGSGGTQYF. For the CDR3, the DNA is TGCAGCGTTGATCAACGCACCCTCAGCGGGAGCGGTGGGACCCAGTACTTC.

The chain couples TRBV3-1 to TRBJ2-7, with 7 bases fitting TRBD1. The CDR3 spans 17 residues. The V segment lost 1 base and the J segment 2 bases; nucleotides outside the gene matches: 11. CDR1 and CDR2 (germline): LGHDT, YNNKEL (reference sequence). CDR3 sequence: CASSQALLRDSAYEQYF. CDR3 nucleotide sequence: TGTGCCAGCAGCCAAGCCCTACTCCGGGACAGTGCCTACGAGCAGTACTTC.

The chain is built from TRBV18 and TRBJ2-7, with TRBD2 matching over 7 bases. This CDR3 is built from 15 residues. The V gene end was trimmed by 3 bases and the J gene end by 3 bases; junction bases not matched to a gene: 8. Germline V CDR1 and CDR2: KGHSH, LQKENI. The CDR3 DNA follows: TGTGCCAGCTCACCTCTAGAGGGAGGGCTCTACGAGCAGTACTTC. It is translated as CASSPLEGGLYEQYF. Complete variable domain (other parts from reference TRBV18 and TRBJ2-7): NAGVMQNPRHLVRRRGQEARLRCSPMKGHSHVYWYRQLPEEGLKFMVYLQKENIIDESGMPKERFSAEFPKEGPSILRIQQVVRGDSAAYFCASSPLEGGLYEQYFGPGTRLTVT.

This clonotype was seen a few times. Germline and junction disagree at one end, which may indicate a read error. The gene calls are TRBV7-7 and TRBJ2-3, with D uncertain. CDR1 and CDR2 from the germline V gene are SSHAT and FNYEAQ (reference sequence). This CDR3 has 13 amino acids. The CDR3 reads CASSSIPSDTQYF. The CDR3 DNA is TGTGCTAGCAGCTCGATACCTAGTGATACGCAGTATTTT.